This T cell receptor beta chain was sequenced during a study of blood T cell repertoires in COVID-19. Study as a whole: The United States, Italy and Spain supplied acute and convalescent COVID-19 samples. Nucleic acid was either cDNA or gDNA, and it came from T cells, B-cell-depleted T cells, or PBMCs.

Per the original data handling: Reference gene primers were amplified, and this amplification served to estimate nucleated cell counts. Sequencing was performed with immunoSEQ multiplex PCR; in TCRdb, only in-frame clones are kept and a portion is missing. The V and J calls and clone size are taken from that table; D and trimming were inferred from the DNA. Among over 200,000 clones listed, 88% were seen once. The CDR3 loop spans 15 amino acids. Looked up from germline, CDR1 is SEHNR and CDR2 is FQNEAQ (reference sequence). J was trimmed by 6 bases and V by 1 base; bases with no gene match: 9. Sequencing input: peripheral blood. The chain employs TRBV7-9 and TRBJ2-7, with TRBD1 matching over 7 bases. This TCR was sampled from a woman in her sixties with acute or convalescent COVID-19. CDR3 coding DNA: TGTGCCAGCAGCTTAGACAGGGGCCAAGTGTCCGAGCAGTACTTC. Translating it yields CASSLDRGQVSEQYF.